These 13 T cell receptor beta chains originate from one sample sequenced in a study of cytomegalovirus exposure and HLA in healthy donors. Data came from immunoSEQ multiplex PCR; TCRdb stores just in-frame clones and leaves some out. The sample has 200,000 to 250,000 clones, roughly 83% seen once; the top ten hold about an eighth. Sequencing input: PBMCs. The receptors shown here come from a woman aged 30 to 39 in good health and CMV-seropositive.

The gene calls are TRBV7-2 and TRBJ2-7; 10 bases are shared with TRBD2. With 1 base clipped from V and 6 bases from J, the junction kept 15 bases outside the gene matches. The CDR3 has 18 residues. Germline values: CDR1 SGHTA, CDR2 FQGNSA. The CDR3 DNA is TGTGCCAGCAGCTTAGTAGGGGCTTTAGCGGGAGGTTCAATCGAGCAGTACTTC. As protein: CASSLVGALAGGSIEQYF.

The CDR3 loop reads CASSTSPGAGLEQYF. The CDR3, as DNA: TGTGCCAGTAGTACCTCGCCGGGAGCGGGACTCGAGCAGTACTTC. The rearrangement uses TRBV19 and TRBJ2-7; 7 bases line up with TRBD2. Trimming removed 4 bases from V and 6 bases from J; junction bases left unmatched: 12. The CDR3 has 15 amino acids. CDR1 is LNHDA, CDR2 SQIVND, per germline (reference sequence).

CDR3 DNA sequence: TGTGCCAGCTCACCGGGGGGTTTCGCGAACACCGGGGAGCTGTTTTTT. Amino acids: CASSPGGFANTGELFF. This chain uses TRBV18 with TRBJ2-2, with a tentative D call TRBD2 (6 bases). Germline CDR1 reads KGHSH; CDR2 reads LQKENI. Deletions cut 3 bases from V and 0 bases from J, with 11 bases between. The CDR3 loop spans 16 amino acids.

This chain links TRBV6-6 with TRBJ1-2; 9 positions agree with TRBD1. The trim removed 6 bases at V and 2 bases at J, leaving 4 bases unmatched. Germline V gives CDR1 MNHNY, CDR2 SVGAGI (reference sequence). This CDR3 has 14 residues. CDR3 amino acids: CASRYTGGNYGYTF. The CDR3 DNA is TGTGCCAGCAGATACACAGGGGGCAACTATGGCTACACCTTC.

The V gene is TRBV30, the J gene TRBJ2-7, with D unclear. V was shortened by 0 bases and J by 12 bases, with 15 bases between the two germline ends. The germline CDR1 and CDR2 sequences are GTSNPN and SVGIG (reference sequence). The CDR3 extends over 12 amino acids. CDR3 DNA sequence: TGTGCCTGGAGTGTCCCATGGATGATAGTGTACTTC. Its translation: CAWSVPWMIVYF. The full variable domain, in which reference TRBV30 and TRBJ2-7 provide the parts outside the CDR3, is SQTIHQWPATLVQPVGSPLSLECTVEGTSNPNLYWYRQAAGRGLQLLFYSVGIGQISSEVPQNLSASRPQDRQFILSSKKLLLSDSGFYLCAWSVPWMIVYFGPGTRLTVT.

The gene calls are TRBV30 and TRBJ1-1; D is possibly TRBD1 (6 bases). The V gene's germline CDR1 is GTSNPN and CDR2 SVGIG (reference sequence). Trimming took 0 bases from V and 1 from J, leaving 15 bases between them. This CDR3 is 16 amino acids long. In DNA form, the CDR3 reads TGTGCCTGGAGTGTAGGAACAGGACAGCAGAACACTGAAGCTTTCTTT. Amino acids: CAWSVGTGQQNTEAFF.

The J gene is TRBJ1-1, the V gene TRBV4-1; D perhaps matches TRBD1 (6 bases). The CDR3 contains 14 residues. V was pared by 2 bases and J by 0 bases, with 7 bases between. CDR1 is MGHRA and CDR2 is YSYEKL in the germline V gene. The CDR3 here is CASSQRDMNTEAFF. CDR3 DNA: TGCGCCAGCAGCCAACGGGACATGAACACTGAAGCTTTCTTT.

The chain recombines TRBV10-3 with TRBJ1-2; 8 nucleotides align to TRBD1. Unmatched junction bases numbered 7, after V lost 3 bases and J lost 4 bases. This CDR3 has 15 amino acids. CDR1 and CDR2 from the germline V gene are ENHRY and SYGVKD. The CDR3: CAISEASGGGYGYTF. CDR3 DNA sequence: TGTGCCATCAGTGAAGCGTCAGGGGGCGGCTATGGCTACACCTTC.

The chain links TRBV27 to TRBJ1-2; the D gene is possibly TRBD1 (6 bases). The germline gives CDR1 MNHEY, CDR2 SMNVEV (reference sequence). The V gene lost 3 bases and the J gene lost 6 bases, with 20 bases spanning the gap. This CDR3 has 16 residues. In nucleotides, the CDR3 is TGTGCCAGCAGTTTCGGACAGCAATACGGGACCAATGGCTACACCTTC. This gives the protein CASSFGQQYGTNGYTF.

The chain couples TRBV7-2 to TRBJ2-7, with D unresolved. V lost 2 bases, J lost 4 bases, and 9 bases lay in between. From germline, CDR1 is SGHTA and CDR2 FQGNSA. The CDR3 covers 13 residues. The chain's CDR3 is CASSLFRLYEQYF. The CDR3 bases are TGTGCCAGCAGCTTATTTCGACTGTACGAGCAGTACTTC.

CDR3 residues: CASSAGTGSSYEQYF. The CDR3 DNA is TGTGCCAGCAGTGCCGGGACAGGCAGCTCCTACGAGCAGTACTTC. The V call is TRBV6-5, the J call TRBJ2-7; 8 bases match TRBD1. Germline CDR1 is MNHEY and CDR2 is SVGAGI. Germline trimming cut 5 bases from V and 0 bases from J; bases unmatched to any gene: 6. CDR3 size: 15 residues.

The V and J genes are TRBV9 and TRBJ1-4, with a tentative D call TRBD1 (6 bases). Germline CDR1 reads SGDLS; CDR2 reads YYNGEE. CDR3 length equals 14 residues. Trimming cost V 3 bases and J 8 bases, with 14 bases left between them. CDR3 sequence: CASSGGAGPEKLFF. CDR3 nucleotides: TGTGCCAGCAGCGGGGGGGCAGGGCCCGAAAAACTGTTTTTT.

This clone was detected once. The chain couples TRBV29-1 to TRBJ2-1; TRBD2 aligns across 8 bases. J lost 2 bases, V lost 5 bases, and 8 bases had no gene match. CDR3 size: 15 residues. The germline CDR1 and CDR2 sequences are SQVTM and ANQGSEA. The CDR3 here is CSVTSGSLPYNEQFF. The CDR3 coding sequence is TGCAGCGTTACCAGCGGGAGTCTCCCCTACAATGAGCAGTTCTTC.